Each of the 3 T cell receptor beta chains below was sequenced from the same sample in a study of cytomegalovirus exposure and HLA in healthy donors. PCR was performed using 60 Vbeta and 13 Jbeta primers. Only in-frame clones appear in the TCRdb table, and some are missing; sequencing was by immunoSEQ multiplex PCR. The sample lists 150,000 to 180,000 clones; around 80% were seen once. The specimen sequenced was PBMCs. These receptor sequences come from a woman aged 40 to 55 in good health and CMV-seronegative.

The chain uses TRBV5-6 and TRBJ1-6, with D tentatively TRBD1 (5 bases). This CDR3 is built from 15 residues. V was clipped by 5 bases and J by 0 bases, with 9 bases between them. CDR1 is SGHDT, CDR2 YYEEEE, per germline. The DNA for the CDR3 is TGTGCCAGCAGTGGGGGGAGCTCCTATAATTCACCCCTCCACTTT. This gives the protein CASSGGSSYNSPLHF. The full variable domain, rest sourced from reference TRBV5-6 and TRBJ1-6, is DAGVTQSPTHLIKTRGQQVTLRCSPKSGHDTVSWYQQALGQGPQFIFQYYEEEERQRGNFPDRFSGHQFPNYSSELNVNALLLGDSALYLCASSGGSSYNSPLHFGNGTRLTVT.

V and J are TRBV6-5 and TRBJ1-2; D is possibly TRBD1 (6 bases). V was pared by 6 bases and J by 4 bases, with 15 bases between. The germline gives CDR1 MNHEY, CDR2 SVGAGI. This CDR3 contains 14 residues. CDR3 protein: CASRSTGPPYGYTF. CDR3 nucleotide sequence: TGTGCCAGCAGGTCGACAGGACCCCCCTATGGCTACACCTTC.

The rearrangement joins TRBV30 to TRBJ1-1; possible D gene TRBD1, 5 bases. Deletions cut 4 bases from V and 4 bases from J, with 13 bases between. CDR3 length: 13 amino acids. Germline CDR1 reads GTSNPN; CDR2 reads SVGIG (reference sequence). Here the CDR3 DNA reads TGTGCCTGGATGCGGGGGGTTATCACTGAAGCTTTCTTT. It specifies CAWMRGVITEAFF. Complete variable domain (other parts from reference TRBV30 and TRBJ1-1): SQTIHQWPATLVQPVGSPLSLECTVEGTSNPNLYWYRQAAGRGLQLLFYSVGIGQISSEVPQNLSASRPQDRQFILSSKKLLLSDSGFYLCAWMRGVITEAFFGQGTRLTVV.